The rows below give T cell receptor beta chains drawn from one sample of a study of blood T cell repertoires in COVID-19. Assay used: immunoSEQ multiplex PCR; TCRdb lists only in-frame clones, some missing. The sample lists about 140,000 clones, roughly 85% occurring once. Sequenced material: peripheral blood. The source of these receptors is a man aged 50 or older with acute or convalescent COVID-19. CDR3s include the opening cysteine and the closing phenylalanine or tryptophan. D genes are given only for firm matches. A row's size may be missing; if present it is once, few, many or a size class.

d_gene | j_gene | abundance | v_gene | CDR3aa | CDR3nt
TRBD2 | TRBJ2-1 | NA | TRBV10-3 | CAISWTSGGANEQFF | TGTGCCATCAGCTGGACTAGCGGGGGGGCCAATGAGCAGTTCTTC
NA | TRBJ1-5 | NA | TRBV2 | CASSEPRVGQPQHF | TGTGCCAGCAGTGAACCCAGGGTGGGTCAGCCCCAGCATTTT
TRBD1 | TRBJ2-7 | NA | TRBV9 | CASSVYGTANSYEQYF | TGTGCCAGCAGCGTTTATGGGACAGCCAACTCCTACGAGCAGTACTTC
NA | TRBJ1-1 | NA | TRBV19 | CASSIVPAENTEAFF | TGTGCCAGTAGTATAGTCCCCGCAGAGAACACTGAAGCTTTCTTT
TRBD1 | TRBJ1-2 | NA | TRBV19 | CATRGGGVGYGYTF | TGTGCCACCCGAGGAGGGGGCGTCGGCTATGGCTACACCTTC
NA | TRBJ2-7 | NA | TRBV4-1 | CASSQGPPGGTYEQYF | TGCGCCAGCAGCCAAGGCCCTCCAGGCGGGACCTACGAGCAGTACTTC
NA | TRBJ2-1 | NA | TRBV24-1 | CATSQPLPGKSYNEQFF | TGTGCCACCAGTCAACCTCTCCCGGGGAAGAGTTACAATGAGCAGTTCTTC
NA | TRBJ2-3 | NA | TRBV11-2 | CASSLVGGSSSTDTQYF | TGTGCCAGCAGCTTAGTAGGTGGTAGCTCTAGCACAGATACGCAGTATTTT
TRBD1 | TRBJ1-2 | NA | TRBV3-1/TRBV3-2 | CASSQEARTGLGYTF | TGTGCCAGCAGCCAAGAGGCCCGGACAGGGCTTGGCTACACCTTC
TRBD1 | TRBJ2-7 | NA | TRBV19 | CASSISVGRGNSYEQYF | TGTGCCAGTAGTATTTCGGTCGGCAGGGGGAACTCCTACGAGCAGTACTTC
TRBD2 | TRBJ2-7 | NA | TRBV11-3 | CASSSRLSGRAYEQYF | TGTGCCAGCAGCTCACGACTGAGCGGGAGGGCCTACGAGCAGTACTTC
TRBD1 | TRBJ1-1 | once | TRBV27 | CASSWTGAYGPNTEAFF | TGTGCCAGCAGTTGGACAGGAGCATATGGCCCGAACACTGAAGCTTTCTTT
TRBD2 | TRBJ2-2 | NA | TRBV30 | CAGLAVGELFF | TGTGCCGGACTAGCGGTCGGGGAGCTGTTTTTT
NA | TRBJ1-3 | few | TRBV2 | CASRIDRPSSGNTIYF | TGTGCCAGCAGGATCGACAGGCCGAGCTCTGGAAACACCATATATTTT
NA | TRBJ2-7 | NA | TRBV9 | CASSVEGQGYDEQYF | TGTGCCAGCAGCGTAGAAGGGCAGGGTTATGACGAGCAGTACTTC
TRBD1 | TRBJ2-5 | few | TRBV6-5 | CASSLTGGQETQYF | TGTGCCAGCAGTCTCACAGGGGGCCAAGAGACCCAGTACTTC